One sample yielded the 4 T cell receptor beta chains listed below, sequenced in a study of CD8+CD57+ T cells in acquired aplastic anemia. Both TCR beta VDJ combination and CDR3 sequence profiling were carried out. Genomic DNA was the template for this profiling. TCRdb re-called the reads with MiXCR, one entry per CDR3 protein. The sample shows about 170,000 distinct CDR3 sequences, around 48% of them seen only once. Individuals selected for sequencing had exhibited CD8+CD57+ cell expansion on flow cytometry. The sample comprised sorted CD4+, CD8+, or CD8+CD57+ T cells (not recorded which) from PBMCs. The receptors shown here come from a human donor with aplastic anemia.

J is TRBJ1-2 and V is TRBV2; the D gene is possibly TRBD1 (5 bases). Looked up from germline, CDR1 is SNHLY and CDR2 is FYNNEI. Trimming shortened V by 6 bases and J by 3 bases, and 17 bases separated the two germline ends. The CDR3 extends over 15 amino acids. CDR3 sequence (DNA): TGTGCCAGCAGACTTGTCGACAGAGCCTACTATGGCTACACCTTC. Protein sequence: CASRLVDRAYYGYTF. The whole variable domain, remainder taken from reference TRBV2 and TRBJ1-2, is EPEVTQTPSHQVTQMGQEVILRCVPISNHLYFYWYRQILGQKVEFLVSFYNNEISEKSEIFDDQFSVERPDGSNFTLKIRSTKLEDSAMYFCASRLVDRAYYGYTFGSGTRLTVV.

The chain uses TRBV20-1 and TRBJ1-2; no definite D call. The germline CDR1 and CDR2 sequences are DFQATT and SNEGSKA (reference sequence). The CDR3 contains 11 residues. Trimming left V 1 base short and J 6 bases short, with 6 bases between. The CDR3 reads CSARGGDGYTF. The CDR3 nucleotides read TGCAGTGCTAGAGGCGGAGATGGCTACACCTTC.

This clonotype was detected a few times. Its ends do not fully match the called genes, so a read error is possible. The chain joins TRBV11-3 to TRBJ2-6, with 8 bases fitting TRBD2. The CDR3 has 16 amino acids. Germline-derived CDR1 and CDR2 are SGHNT and YENEEA. The CDR3 bases are TGCGCCAGCAGCCAAGCGGGGGTAACTGGGGCCAACGTCCTGACTTTC. This encodes CASSQAGVTGANVLTF.

This clonotype came up many times. This chain links TRBV6-4 with TRBJ2-1; D is unresolved. The CDR3 has 14 amino acids. Germline assignment: CDR1 MRHNA and CDR2 SNTAGT. V lost 0 bases, J lost 12 bases, and 15 bases lay in between. In nucleotides, the CDR3 is TGTGCCAGCAGTGACTCTGAGAGTGCCTCTTGGCAGTTCTTC. Its protein is CASSDSESASWQFF.